One and the same sample provided the 19 T cell receptor beta chains below, sequenced in a study of blood T cells in healthy people across ages. For the second PCR, which ran for roughly 6 to 12 cycles, a sample-barcoded 5' primer and a J-beta primer mix were used. TCRdb ran MiXCR on the 5' RACE reads and lists one entry per CDR3 protein. The sample lists approximately 940,000 distinct CDR3 sequences, 40% to 60% occurring once. What was sequenced was blood. These TCRs come from a young man in good health.

The chain is built from TRBV6-1 and TRBJ1-6; 9 bases are a match to TRBD1. In germline, CDR1 is MNHNS, CDR2 SASEGT. After removal of 6 bases from V and 7 bases from J, the junction contained 7 bases not matched to a gene. This CDR3 has 15 residues. The CDR3 sequence is CASSSRTGVNSPLHF. CDR3 in DNA: TGTGCCAGCAGCTCCCGGACAGGGGTGAATTCACCCCTCCACTTT.

This clonotype was seen a few times. The V and J genes are TRBV5-1 and TRBJ2-5; TRBD2 matches 11 bases. The trim removed 5 bases at V and 0 bases at J, leaving 6 bases unmatched. The CDR3 is made up of 16 amino acids. Germline V gene lookup returns CDR1 SGHRS and CDR2 YFSETQ. CDR3 in DNA: TGCGCCAGCAGAAGATCTAGCGGGGGGTACCAAGAGACCCAGTACTTC. Encoded protein: CASRRSSGGYQETQYF.

This clonotype was found many times. This chain uses TRBV20-1 with TRBJ1-4; weak D call: TRBD1 (6 bases). CDR1 is DFQATT and CDR2 is SNEGSKA in the germline V gene (reference sequence). This CDR3 has 14 amino acids. V shed 1 base and J shed 3 bases, with 9 bases lying between them. The chain's CDR3 is CSARGQAANEKLFF. The CDR3 nucleotides are TGCAGTGCTAGAGGACAGGCGGCTAATGAAAAACTGTTTTTT.

A remark on this clonotype: Just one base apart from a much larger clone, this may be a read error. The chain is built from TRBV15 and TRBJ1-4; a weak D match, TRBD1 (5 bases). The CDR3 is 15 residues long. From germline, CDR1 is LNHNV and CDR2 YYDKDF (reference sequence). The CDR3 sequence: CAASRDKGNNEKLFF. The CDR3 DNA sequence: TGTGCCGCCAGCAGAGATAAGGGGAATAATGAAAAACTGTTTTTT.

V is TRBV29-1 and J is TRBJ2-1; D unresolved. Trimming left V 7 bases short and J 13 bases short, with 17 bases between. This CDR3 region has 11 residues. The V gene's germline CDR1 is SQVTM and CDR2 ANQGSEA. CDR3 sequence: CSGETGSIQFF. CDR3 bases: TGCAGCGGGGAAACGGGCTCAATTCAGTTCTTC.

The V and J genes are TRBV20-1 and TRBJ1-2; TRBD1 might be the D (6 bases). Germline CDR1 is DFQATT and CDR2 is SNEGSKA (reference sequence). Trimming shortened V by 0 bases and J by 2 bases, and 19 bases separated the two germline ends. CDR3 size: 17 residues. The CDR3 coding sequence is TGCAGTGCTAGAGAGCGGGGGGGCGGTTCTGGGAACTATGGCTACACCTTC. This sequence encodes CSARERGGGSGNYGYTF.

The rearrangement links TRBV6-1 to TRBJ1-1, with D tentatively TRBD1 (5 bases). CDR1 and CDR2 (germline): MNHNS, SASEGT. Trimming took 4 bases from V and 4 from J, leaving 16 bases between them. The CDR3 is 15 amino acids. This CDR3 reads CASSVGPGGGTEAFF. CDR3 bases: TGTGCCAGCAGTGTGGGGCCAGGTGGAGGCACTGAAGCTTTCTTT.

V is TRBV6-2 or TRBV6-3 and J is TRBJ2-1, with a tentative D call TRBD2 (6 bases). The CDR3 sequence is 18 residues long. V was shortened by 2 bases and J by 0 bases, with 17 bases between the two germline ends. Germline loops: CDR1 MNHEY, CDR2 SVGEGT. Written as DNA, the CDR3 is TGTGCCAGCAGTTACGATGGGACTCTCCTGAGCTCCTACAATGAGCAGTTCTTC. Amino acids: CASSYDGTLLSSYNEQFF.

This chain joins TRBV5-6 and TRBJ2-4, with D tentatively TRBD1 (5 bases). Matching the DNA end better, TRBJ2-7 makes the J call doubtful. CDR1 and CDR2 (germline): SGHDT, YYEEEE. The CDR3 runs 14 residues. CDR3 bases: TGTGCCAGCAGCGCACCCGGCAGGGCCTGCGAGCAGTACTTC. Amino acid sequence: CASSAPGRACEQYF.

The rearrangement uses TRBV28 and TRBJ1-2, with a weak D call TRBD1 (5 bases). This CDR3 is 14 amino acids long. The V gene lost 3 bases and the J gene lost 0 bases, with 8 bases spanning the gap. CDR1 is MDHEN and CDR2 is SYDVKM in the germline V gene. CDR3 loop: CASSFPGPNYGYTF. The CDR3 nucleotides read TGTGCCAGCAGTTTCCCAGGGCCTAACTATGGCTACACCTTC.

This clonotype has at least ten counts. The chain is built from TRBV4-1 and TRBJ2-7, with D possibly TRBD1 on 5 matching bases. The germline V gene has CDR1 MGHRA and CDR2 YSYEKL. Deletions cut 0 bases from V and 4 bases from J, with 13 bases between. There are 15 residues in the CDR3. CDR3 amino acids: CASSQEQDGWYEQYF. The CDR3 DNA reads TGCGCCAGCAGCCAAGAACAGGACGGTTGGTACGAGCAGTACTTC.

The chain is built from TRBV6-5 and TRBJ1-6; D unclear. The germline V and J ends were trimmed by 4 bases and 7 bases, with 11 bases remaining between them. This CDR3 has 14 residues. Germline CDR1 and CDR2: MNHEY and SVGAGI. For the CDR3, the DNA is TGTGCCAGCAGTTGGCGAAACATAAATTCACCCCTCCACTTT. Translation gives CASSWRNINSPLHF.

The genes are TRBV28 and TRBJ1-1, with D unresolved. The CDR3 runs 11 residues. Germline V gene lookup returns CDR1 MDHEN and CDR2 SYDVKM. V lost 3 bases, J lost 6 bases, and 5 bases lay in between. Written as DNA, the CDR3 is TGTGCCAGCAGTTTTCGGGCTGAAGCTTTCTTT. This gives the protein CASSFRAEAFF. The complete variable domain, with remaining parts taken from reference TRBV28 and TRBJ1-1, reads DVKVTQSSRYLVKRTGEKVFLECVQDMDHENMFWYRQDPGLGLRLIYFSYDVKMKEKGDIPEGYSVSREKKERFSLILESASTNQTSMYLCASSFRAEAFFGQGTRLTVV.

This clonotype has only one observation. This chain links TRBV11-2 with TRBJ1-2, with 9 bases that match TRBD1. The CDR3 sequence is 15 residues long. Germline values: CDR1 SGHAT, CDR2 FQNNGV. V shed 4 bases, J shed 4 bases, and the junction held 7 bases outside the gene matches. CDR3 residues: CASSSQPGQGYGYTF. CDR3 bases: TGTGCCAGCAGCTCCCAGCCGGGACAGGGCTATGGCTACACCTTC. The variable domain in full, with the rest retrieved from reference TRBV11-2 and TRBJ1-2, is EAGVAQSPRYKIIEKRQSVAFWCNPISGHATLYWYQQILGQGPKLLIQFQNNGVVDDSQLPKDRFSAERLKGVDSTLKIQPAKLEDSAVYLCASSSQPGQGYGYTFGSGTRLTVV.

The CDR3 sequence is CASSPLVTREKLFF. CDR3 DNA sequence: TGTGCCAGCTCACCACTGGTTACAAGGGAAAAACTGTTTTTT. The chain carries TRBV18 and TRBJ1-4; D unclear. Germline V gene sequence: CDR1 KGHSH, CDR2 LQKENI. The CDR3 length is 14 residues. Between the trimmed V and J ends, which lost 1 base and 8 bases, there was a span of 11 bases.

The V gene is TRBV6-2 or TRBV6-3, the J gene TRBJ1-5, with TRBD1 identical over 7 bases. Germline V gene lookup returns CDR1 MNHEY and CDR2 SVGEGT. The CDR3 has 15 residues. V dropped 2 bases and J dropped 5; count of bases not matched to a gene: 6. The CDR3 DNA is TGTGCCAGCAGTTACCTGGACAGGCTAGATCAGCCCCAGCATTTT. Protein: CASSYLDRLDQPQHF.

This clonotype was seen once. One junction end does not reproduce the germline sequence, and a read error may be involved. V gene TRBV7-2 combines with J gene TRBJ1-2, with D uncertain. The CDR3 sequence is 13 residues long. In germline, CDR1 is SGHTA, CDR2 FQGNSA. This CDR3 reads CVSSLIEFYGYTF. CDR3 in DNA: TGTGTCAGCAGCTTGATCGAATTCTATGGCTACACCTTC.

A remark on this clonotype: The germline gene is not matched at one end of the junction; a read error may be the cause. The chain couples TRBV11-2 to TRBJ2-5; tentatively, D is TRBD2 (5 bases). CDR1 is SGHAT and CDR2 is FQNNGV in the germline V gene. The CDR3 loop spans 14 amino acids. The CDR3 DNA reads as TGTGCCAGCAGCTTAGGGACTGTCCAAGAGACCCGGTACTTC. This encodes CASSLGTVQETRYF.

This clonotype has a single count. For the CDR3, the DNA is TGTATGGGCTCCAGGACAGACCCTACGGATGAGCAGTACTTC. It yields the protein CMGSRTDPTDEQYF. V is TRBV7-9 and J is TRBJ2-5, with D tentatively TRBD1 (6 bases). Germline V gene sequence: CDR1 SEHNR, CDR2 FQNEAQ (reference sequence). The CDR3 has 14 residues. The full variable domain, rest sourced from reference TRBV7-9 and TRBJ2-5, is DTGVSQNPRHKITKRGQNVTFRCDPISEHNRLYWYRQTLGQGPEFLTYFQNEAQLEKSRLLSDRFSAERPKGSFSTLEIQRTEQGDSAMYLCMGSRTDPTDEQYFGPGTRLLVL.